The 9 T cell receptor beta chains reported below all come from one sample, sequenced in a study. From the RT-PCR reads, TCRdb called clonotypes with MiXCR, one entry per CDR3 protein. The table has about 700,000 distinct CDR3 sequences, approximately 15% seen once; the top ten hold 3.6%. The sample was memory CD4+ T cells from blood. Receptor source: a female donor in good health, serving as a healthy control.

This clonotype was picked up a small number of times. V gene TRBV27 combines with J gene TRBJ1-4; no firm D call. Trimming shortened V by 5 bases and J by 7 bases, and 11 bases separated the two germline ends. Germline V gene sequence: CDR1 MNHEY, CDR2 SMNVEV (reference sequence). This CDR3 comprises 13 residues. The CDR3 DNA reads as TGTGCCAGCAGTCTTCTGAGGAGTGAAAAACTGTTTTTT. It specifies CASSLLRSEKLFF.

This clonotype was recorded a few times. This CDR3 is CASSLAAGTHDSPLHF. DNA of the CDR3: TGTGCCAGCAGCTTAGCGGCCGGGACCCATGATTCACCCCTCCACTTT. The chain links TRBV7-2 to TRBJ1-6, with a tentative D call TRBD1 (5 bases). Germline loops: CDR1 SGHTA, CDR2 FQGNSA. CDR3 size: 16 residues. Trimming removed 0 bases from V and 8 bases from J, with 14 bases in between.

The chain uses TRBV6-6 and TRBJ2-5; 8 nucleotides agree with TRBD2. Trimming cost V 8 bases and J 7 bases; bases outside gene matches: 12. Germline CDR1 reads MNHNY; CDR2 reads SVGAGI (reference sequence). The CDR3 has 14 residues. The DNA of the CDR3 is TGTGCCAGCCGGACGGTGGTTGCGGGAGGGACCCAGTACTTC. Amino acid sequence: CASRTVVAGGTQYF.

This clonotype was observed a handful of times. The genes are TRBV12-3 or TRBV12-4 and TRBJ2-1, with D possibly TRBD2 on 5 matching bases. Deletions cut 6 bases from V and 7 bases from J, with 22 bases between. The CDR3 sequence is 16 residues long. CDR3 DNA sequence: TGTGCCAGCAGCCTCACCTTAGACTTAGCGATTAATGAGCAGTTCTTC. This codes for CASSLTLDLAINEQFF.

The chain couples TRBV3-1 to TRBJ2-5; the match to TRBD1 covers 11 bases. V was pared by 4 bases and J by 1 base, with 5 bases of the junction left unmatched. CDR1 and CDR2 (germline): LGHDT, YNNKEL (reference sequence). The CDR3 extends over 16 amino acids. This chain's CDR3 is CASSPGTGGIQETQYF. The CDR3 DNA is TGTGCCAGCAGCCCTGGGACAGGGGGGATCCAAGAGACCCAGTACTTC.

This clonotype came up a few times. The rearrangement links TRBV6-1 to TRBJ2-1; 13 bases align to TRBD2. This CDR3 has 14 residues. Germline CDR1 is MNHNS and CDR2 is SASEGT. Germline trimming cut 8 bases from V and 8 bases from J; bases unmatched to any gene: 6. The CDR3 DNA is TGTGCCAGCTGCCGGACTAGCGGGAGATATGAGCAGTTCTTC. This translates into CASCRTSGRYEQFF.

This clonotype was detected a few times. This sequence joins TRBV20-1 and TRBJ1-2; 7 bases are a match to TRBD1. CDR1 DFQATT and CDR2 SNEGSKA come from the germline V gene (reference sequence). The CDR3 consists of 14 residues. Trimming removed 0 bases from V and 4 bases from J; junction bases left unmatched: 5. The CDR3 region is CSARDETGSYGYTF. The CDR3 DNA is TGCAGTGCTAGAGATGAGACAGGGTCCTATGGCTACACCTTC.

This clonotype was picked up a small number of times. This chain joins TRBV12-3 or TRBV12-4 and TRBJ2-1; D not certain. Deletions cut 6 bases from V and 9 bases from J, with 9 bases between. The CDR3 length is 11 residues. Written as DNA, the CDR3 is TGTGCCAGCAGACTTGAGAGTGAGCAGTTCTTC. It encodes CASRLESEQFF.

In this sample, this clonotype turned up a few times. The genes are TRBV5-1 and TRBJ2-7, with TRBD2 identical over 8 bases. V shed 5 bases and J 5 bases; nucleotides not matched to a gene: 9. Germline assignment: CDR1 SGHRS and CDR2 YFSETQ. This CDR3 is 14 amino acids long. CDR3 DNA: TGCGCCAGCAGGCTTATGACAGCGGGAGACGAGCAGTACTTC. Residues: CASRLMTAGDEQYF.